These 8 T cell receptor beta chains were sequenced from one sample in a study of CD8+CD57+ T cells in acquired aplastic anemia. Genomic DNA, serving as template, underwent TCR beta VDJ and CDR3 profiling. One entry per CDR3 protein results from TCRdb running MiXCR on the reads. The table lists more than 200,000 distinct CDR3 sequences, about half of them singletons. An expansion of CD8+CD57+ cells by flow cytometry had been shown in patients chosen for sequencing. The sequencing input was sorted CD4+, CD8+, or CD8+CD57+ T cells (not recorded which) from PBMCs. The receptors were sampled from a human donor with aplastic anemia.

The chain has TRBV20-1 and TRBJ1-1, with unresolved D. The CDR3 totals 9 residues. Germline CDR1 DFQATT, CDR2 SNEGSKA (reference sequence). V was clipped by 0 bases and J by 8 bases, with 1 base between them. DNA of the CDR3: TGCAGTGCTAGAGAGGAAGCTTTCTTT. This sequence encodes CSAREEAFF.

The CDR3 DNA sequence: TGTGCCACCAGTGATTCAATACCAGGCGAGCAGTACTTC. Residues: CATSDSIPGEQYF. V and J are TRBV24-1 and TRBJ2-7; unclear D gene. The CDR3 loop spans 13 amino acids. V lost 2 bases, J lost 6 bases, and 10 bases lay in between. The germline V gene encodes CDR1 KGHDR and CDR2 SFDVKD.

This chain links TRBV19 with TRBJ1-2; TRBD1 agrees at 8 bases. The CDR3 spans 13 residues. After removal of 5 bases from V and 7 bases from J, the junction contained 6 bases not matched to a gene. Germline V gene data show CDR1 as LNHDA and CDR2 as SQIVND (reference sequence). The CDR3 bases are TGTGCCAGTAGTCCGGACAGGGTAATTGGCTACACCTTC. As protein: CASSPDRVIGYTF.

The chain has TRBV15 and TRBJ2-3, with 8 bases fitting TRBD1. This CDR3 contains 14 residues. The germline V gene encodes CDR1 LNHNV and CDR2 YYDKDF (reference sequence). Trimming took 4 bases from V and 1 from J; bases not matched to a gene: 1. CDR3 DNA sequence: TGTGCCACCAGCAAGGACAGGGGCACAGATACGCAGTATTTT. Its translation: CATSKDRGTDTQYF.

The J gene is TRBJ2-5, the V gene TRBV20-1, with D possibly matching TRBD2 (6 bases). CDR1 is DFQATT and CDR2 is SNEGSKA in the germline V gene (reference sequence). Trimming took 5 bases from V and 1 from J, leaving 17 bases between them. The CDR3 contains 15 residues. CDR3 nucleotides: TGCAGTGCTCATGGGTCGGGAGCTGTCCAAGAGACCCAGTACTTC. Its protein is CSAHGSGAVQETQYF.

This clonotype was seen at least ten times. The gene calls are TRBV5-1 and TRBJ2-1; maybe TRBD1 (6 bases). Germline values: CDR1 SGHRS, CDR2 YFSETQ. The CDR3 has 14 residues. The germline V and J ends were trimmed by 4 bases and 4 bases, with 12 bases remaining between them. Written as DNA, the CDR3 is TGCGCCAGCAGCACACAGGGCTATTACAATGAGCAGTTCTTC. This gives the protein CASSTQGYYNEQFF.

This CDR3 reads CATSREGPTLHF. In DNA form, the CDR3 reads TGTGCCACCAGCAGAGAGGGGCCCACCCTCCACTTT. V usage is TRBV15 and J usage is TRBJ1-6; a possible D gene is TRBD1 (5 bases). Trimming took off 0 bases at V and 14 bases at J, with 8 bases between the two ends. Looked up from germline, CDR1 is LNHNV and CDR2 is YYDKDF (reference sequence). This CDR3 is built from 12 residues.

This clonotype was observed a handful of times. The chain joins TRBV2 to TRBJ1-6; no clear D gene. Germline V CDR1 and CDR2: SNHLY, FYNNEI. CDR3 size: 12 residues. V lost 5 bases and J 5 bases, leaving 4 bases between the germline ends. The CDR3 region has the DNA TGTGCCAGCAGTAGGGATAATTCACCCCTCCACTTT. It specifies CASSRDNSPLHF.